The 31 T cell receptor beta chains below all came from one sample that was sequenced in a study of T cells in Graves' hyperthyroidism and ophthalmopathy. It was RNA transcripts that yielded the amplified TCR beta CDR3 regions. Using the HTBI primer set, a first-round RT-PCR was run on the TCR CDR3. A single record per CDR3 protein comes from TCRdb applying MiXCR to the multiplex PCR reads. The repertoire holds about 710,000 distinct CDR3 sequences, about 16% seen once, with 8.4% in the top ten. Sample: blood. The source is a man younger than 30 with Graves' hyperthyroidism.

This clonotype was recorded a few times. The chain recombines TRBV6-5 with TRBJ2-7; D is perhaps TRBD2 (6 bases). V was trimmed by 7 bases and J by 1 base, leaving 14 bases between them. Germline lookup yields CDR1 MNHEY and CDR2 SVGAGI. The CDR3 consists of 14 residues. The CDR3 spells CASISRGESYEQYF. The CDR3, as DNA: TGTGCCAGCATTTCACGCGGGGAATCCTACGAGCAGTACTTC.

V and J are TRBV6-4 and TRBJ2-1; 8 bases are shared with TRBD2. The ends lost 3 bases at V and 3 bases at J; junction bases unmatched: 1. The germline V gene has CDR1 MRHNA and CDR2 SNTAGT. The CDR3 loop spans 14 amino acids. CDR3 bases: TGTGCCAGCAGTGAAACTAGCGGCTACAATGAGCAGTTCTTC. Its protein product is CASSETSGYNEQFF.

The table lists this clonotype with many counts. The V call is TRBV6-1, the J call TRBJ2-7; the match to TRBD2 covers 8 bases. With 1 base clipped from V and 2 bases from J, the junction kept 7 bases outside the gene matches. This CDR3 contains 16 residues. Germline V gene lookup returns CDR1 MNHNS and CDR2 SASEGT. The CDR3 region has the DNA TGTGCCAGCAGTGAAGTTGAGCGGGAGTTCGCCTACGAGCAGTACTTC. Its translation: CASSEVEREFAYEQYF.

The genes are TRBV7-6 and TRBJ2-1, with TRBD1 matching over 8 bases. J gave up 15 bases and V 5 bases, and 15 bases lay outside the gene matches. The CDR3 is made up of 14 amino acids. The germline CDR1 and CDR2 sequences are SGHVS and FNYEAQ. CDR3 DNA sequence: TGTGCCAGCAGCCCGGACAGGGACTCTAGAGTGCGGTTCTTC. The encoded protein is CASSPDRDSRVRFF. Drawing the rest from reference TRBV7-6 and TRBJ2-1, the complete variable domain is GAGVSQSPRYKVTKRGQDVALRCDPISGHVSLYWYRQALGQGPEFLTYFNYEAQQDKSGLPNDRFSAERPEGSISTLTIQRTEQRDSAMYRCASSPDRDSRVRFFGPGTRLTVL.

Many counts were recorded for this clonotype. CDR3 nucleotide sequence: TGCAGTGCTACCCGGACTAGCGGGGACTACGAGCAGTACTTC. Protein product: CSATRTSGDYEQYF. V usage is TRBV20-1 and J usage is TRBJ2-7; TRBD2 matches 12 bases. Germline-derived CDR1 and CDR2 are DFQATT and SNEGSKA (reference sequence). CDR3 length: 14 residues. V shed 4 bases, J shed 3 bases, and the junction held 4 bases outside the gene matches.

This clonotype was found many times. The V call is TRBV18, the J call TRBJ2-3; D possibly matches TRBD1 or TRBD2 (6 bases each). Germline V gene sequence: CDR1 KGHSH, CDR2 LQKENI. This CDR3 has 15 residues. Trimming removed 6 bases at V and 5 bases at J, with 18 bases between. CDR3 region: CASSPPGGTQDTQYF. DNA for the CDR3: TGTGCCAGCTCTCCTCCCGGAGGGACACAAGATACGCAGTATTTT.

This clonotype has a count of ten or more. The gene calls are TRBV24-1 and TRBJ1-5; D perhaps matches TRBD1 (5 bases). Looked up from germline, CDR1 is KGHDR and CDR2 is SFDVKD. This CDR3 is 16 amino acids long. Trimming took 6 bases from V and 2 from J, leaving 16 bases between them. The DNA for the CDR3 is TGTGCCACCAGTAAGGGCGGGAGGGACGGCAATCAGCCCCAGCATTTT. It translates to CATSKGGRDGNQPQHF.

V gene TRBV2 combines with J gene TRBJ2-2; D gene uncertain. From germline, CDR1 is SNHLY and CDR2 FYNNEI. Trimming cost V 5 bases and J 1 base, with 11 bases left between them. This CDR3 spans 15 amino acids. The CDR3 DNA follows: TGTGCCAGCAGTTTGGATGCACAGAACACCGGGGAGCTGTTTTTT. Translation: CASSLDAQNTGELFF. Drawing the rest from reference TRBV2 and TRBJ2-2, the complete variable domain is EPEVTQTPSHQVTQMGQEVILRCVPISNHLYFYWYRQILGQKVEFLVSFYNNEISEKSEIFDDQFSVERPDGSNFTLKIRSTKLEDSAMYFCASSLDAQNTGELFFGEGSRLTVL.

This chain uses TRBV29-1 with TRBJ2-1; a possible D gene is TRBD2 (6 bases). This CDR3 has 15 amino acids. V dropped 6 bases and J dropped 0 bases, with 15 bases sitting between them. Germline loops: CDR1 SQVTM, CDR2 ANQGSEA. Here the CDR3 DNA reads TGCAGCGTCGACTTGGCCGGGAGCTCCTACAATGAGCAGTTCTTC. It specifies CSVDLAGSSYNEQFF.

A word on this clonotype: This sequence may be a read error, since a much larger clone differs from it by one base. The V and J genes are TRBV27 and TRBJ2-7; unclear D gene. CDR1 is MNHEY, CDR2 SMNVEV, per germline (reference sequence). The CDR3 is 11 residues long. The V end was cut by 5 bases, the J end by 5 bases, with 7 bases between. The CDR3 nucleotides are TGTGCCAGCAGTGATCAGGACGAGCAGTACTTC. It codes for CASSDQDEQYF.

In its sample, this clonotype was seen once. The chain employs TRBV27 and TRBJ1-2; D unresolved. This CDR3 is built from 12 residues. The V end lost 6 bases, the J end lost 6 bases, and 11 bases lay between the germline ends. Germline V CDR1 and CDR2: MNHEY, SMNVEV (reference sequence). CDR3 amino acids: CASSHPPNGYTF. The CDR3 region has the DNA TGTGCCAGCAGCCACCCCCCGAATGGCTACACCTTC.

The sample holds a few counts of this clonotype. This chain joins TRBV10-3 and TRBJ2-7; TRBD1 matches at 9 bases. With V trimmed by 2 bases and J by 2 bases, 1 base remained unmatched. This CDR3 comprises 14 residues. The germline V gene encodes CDR1 ENHRY and CDR2 SYGVKD. Written as DNA, the CDR3 is TGTGCCATCAGTGAGGGGACAGGGCCCTACGAGCAGTACTTC. It translates to CAISEGTGPYEQYF.

There are many counts of this clonotype. This chain joins TRBV18 and TRBJ2-5; D gene unclear. In germline, CDR1 is KGHSH, CDR2 LQKENI. V lost 0 bases and J 1 base, leaving 15 bases between the germline ends. This CDR3 contains 17 residues. CDR3 in DNA: TGTGCCAGCTCACCACCTCTTACTATCGGGCGCCAAGAGACCCAGTACTTC. It codes for CASSPPLTIGRQETQYF.

In its sample, this clonotype was seen many times. This chain connects TRBV12-5 to TRBJ2-1; D gene uncertain. This CDR3 comprises 17 residues. Germline loops: CDR1 LGHNT, CDR2 FRNRAP. Deletions cut 7 bases from V and 1 base from J, with 20 bases between. The CDR3 bases are TGTGCTAGTGCCGCGAATGTCCTCGAAGGGTCCTACAATGAGCAGTTCTTC. Its protein product is CASAANVLEGSYNEQFF.

The chain is built from TRBV5-1 and TRBJ2-7; 7 positions match TRBD1. The germline V gene has CDR1 SGHRS and CDR2 YFSETQ. After removal of 4 bases from V and 2 bases from J, the junction contained 6 bases not matched to a gene. The CDR3 covers 14 residues. The CDR3 nucleotides read TGCGCCAGCAGCAGGCCGGGACAGCCCTACGAGCAGTACTTC. This codes for CASSRPGQPYEQYF.

V usage is TRBV24-1 and J usage is TRBJ1-5, with unresolved D. In germline, CDR1 is KGHDR, CDR2 SFDVKD. The CDR3 spans 16 residues. The V gene lost 4 bases and the J gene lost 4 bases, with 16 bases spanning the gap. The DNA for the CDR3 is TGTGCCACCAGTGACCGGGCCTCCCGGGGAAATCAGCCCCAGCATTTT. It codes for CATSDRASRGNQPQHF.

Many counts were recorded for this clonotype. The chain carries TRBV2 and TRBJ2-1, with TRBD1 matching 10 bases. V was pared by 10 bases and J by 5 bases, with 8 bases of the junction left unmatched. Per germline, CDR1 SNHLY and CDR2 FYNNEI. This CDR3 region has 14 residues. CDR3 amino acids: CATHRDRGNNEQFF. The CDR3 coding sequence is TGTGCCACACACCGGGACAGGGGAAACAATGAGCAGTTCTTC. The whole variable domain, remainder taken from reference TRBV2 and TRBJ2-1, is EPEVTQTPSHQVTQMGQEVILRCVPISNHLYFYWYRQILGQKVEFLVSFYNNEISEKSEIFDDQFSVERPDGSNFTLKIRSTKLEDSAMYFCATHRDRGNNEQFFGPGTRLTVL.

This clonotype was seen repeatedly, ten times or more. J is TRBJ2-1 and V is TRBV7-8; D may be TRBD2 (6 bases). The germline gives CDR1 SGHVS, CDR2 FQNEAQ. This CDR3 spans 14 amino acids. Trimming left V 4 bases short and J 10 bases short, with 17 bases between. Here the CDR3 reads CASSSGDAIREQFF. Written as DNA, the CDR3 is TGTGCCAGCAGCTCGGGGGATGCGATTCGAGAGCAGTTCTTC. Variable domain in full (rest from reference TRBV7-8 and TRBJ2-1): GAGVSQSPRYKVAKRGQDVALRCDPISGHVSLFWYQQALGQGPEFLTYFQNEAQLDKSGLPSDRFFAERPEGSVSTLKIQRTQQEDSAVYLCASSSGDAIREQFFGPGTRLTVL.

This clonotype was counted ten times or more. The rearrangement links TRBV6-1 to TRBJ2-5; perhaps TRBD1 as D (6 bases). The V end was cut by 3 bases, the J end by 1 base, with 9 bases between. The CDR3 is 14 amino acids. Germline V lookup: CDR1 MNHNS, CDR2 SASEGT. CDR3 in amino acids: CASSENRVQETQYF. DNA of the CDR3: TGTGCCAGCAGTGAGAACAGGGTCCAAGAGACCCAGTACTTC.

This clonotype was detected only a few times. The chain joins TRBV19 to TRBJ2-7; possibly TRBD1 for D (6 bases). CDR3 size: 13 residues. Looked up from germline, CDR1 is LNHDA and CDR2 is SQIVND (reference sequence). The V end lost 5 bases, the J end lost 6 bases, and 14 bases lay between the germline ends. The CDR3 DNA is TGTGCCAGTAGTCCATCAACAGGGACCGAGCAGTACTTC. It codes for CASSPSTGTEQYF.

This clonotype showed up just once. This clone may be a read error of a much larger clone one base away. It is likely a read error, because the conserved phenylalanine at the end of the CDR3 is missing. The rearrangement joins TRBV7-6 to TRBJ2-2; D ambiguous. The V gene lost 1 base and the J gene lost 4 bases, with 7 bases spanning the gap. Germline V lookup: CDR1 SGHVS, CDR2 FNYEAQ. The CDR3 has 14 amino acids. This CDR3 reads CASSLGWGTGELFI. Written as DNA, the CDR3 is TGTGCCAGCAGCTTAGGATGGGGCACCGGGGAGCTGTTTATT.

The J gene is TRBJ2-5, the V gene TRBV2; D is unresolved. V dropped 3 bases and J dropped 5 bases, with 4 bases sitting between them. From germline, CDR1 is SNHLY and CDR2 FYNNEI. The CDR3 loop spans 11 amino acids. The DNA for the CDR3 is TGTGCCAGCAGTGAGAAGGAGACCCAGTACTTC. Protein sequence: CASSEKETQYF. The full variable domain, completed using reference TRBV2 and TRBJ2-5, is EPEVTQTPSHQVTQMGQEVILRCVPISNHLYFYWYRQILGQKVEFLVSFYNNEISEKSEIFDDQFSVERPDGSNFTLKIRSTKLEDSAMYFCASSEKETQYFGPGTRLLVL.

This clonotype occurred once. The V gene is TRBV4-1, the J gene TRBJ1-2; the D gene is possibly TRBD1 (5 bases). V dropped 3 bases and J dropped 4 bases, with 15 bases sitting between them. This CDR3 region has 15 residues. CDR1 and CDR2 from the germline V gene are MGHRA and YSYEKL. The CDR3 nucleotides are TGCGCCAGCAGCCAGACCAACCGGGACCTCTATGGCTACACCTTC. Amino acids: CASSQTNRDLYGYTF.

The V call is TRBV29-1, the J call TRBJ1-1; D gene uncertain. This CDR3 region has 13 residues. Germline CDR1 reads SQVTM; CDR2 reads ANQGSEA. V gave up 2 bases and J gave up 1 base, with 8 bases separating them. CDR3 region: CSVERWQNTEAFF. The CDR3, as DNA: TGCAGCGTTGAAAGGTGGCAGAACACTGAAGCTTTCTTT.

This clonotype was counted a few times. The rearrangement links TRBV24-1 to TRBJ1-6, with D possibly being TRBD1 (6 bases). V was cut by 3 bases and J by 7 bases, with 9 bases left in between. The V gene's germline CDR1 is KGHDR and CDR2 SFDVKD. This CDR3 has 14 amino acids. The CDR3 reads CATSDVGQNSPLHF. CDR3 coding DNA: TGTGCCACCAGTGATGTGGGACAAAATTCACCCCTCCACTTT.

V gene TRBV10-2 combines with J gene TRBJ2-4; no definite D call. V was cut by 0 bases and J by 0 bases, with 9 bases left in between. This CDR3 has 16 residues. The germline gives CDR1 WSHSY, CDR2 SAAADI. CDR3 DNA sequence: TGCGCCAGCAGTGAGTCAGACGCCATAGCCAAAAACATTCAGTACTTC. This sequence encodes CASSESDAIAKNIQYF.

With respect to this clonotype: A much larger clone differs by one base, so this may be a read error. In DNA form, the CDR3 reads TGTGCCAGCAGCGGAGGGAATGGGGGCTCTCGAAACACTGAAGCTTTCTTT. Encoded protein: CASSGGNGGSRNTEAFF. The chain joins TRBV9 to TRBJ1-1; TRBD1 might be the D (6 bases). CDR3 length: 17 amino acids. Germline assignment: CDR1 SGDLS and CDR2 YYNGEE. Trimming left V 3 bases short and J 2 bases short, with 20 bases between.

This clonotype appeared a few times. The chain couples TRBV18 to TRBJ2-7; D gene unclear. V lost 4 bases to trimming and J lost 3 bases, with 13 bases between them. The germline CDR1 and CDR2 sequences are KGHSH and LQKENI. The CDR3 is 14 residues long. Here the CDR3 DNA reads TGTGCCAGCTCACGGAAAGCCAAAGACTACGAGCAGTACTTC. It encodes CASSRKAKDYEQYF.

This chain links TRBV6-2 or TRBV6-3 with TRBJ2-1; 11 nucleotides match TRBD2. The germline V gene encodes CDR1 MNHEY and CDR2 SVGEGT. Unmatched junction bases numbered 13, after V lost 0 bases and J lost 9 bases. The length of the CDR3 is 18 residues. The DNA for the CDR3 is TGTGCCAGCAGTTACTCGAGAAGTAGCGGGAGGGAGGTAGGTGAGCAGTTCTTC. This codes for CASSYSRSSGREVGEQFF.

V usage is TRBV29-1 and J usage is TRBJ1-1; TRBD1 agrees at 8 bases. With V trimmed by 3 bases and J by 5 bases, 11 bases remained unmatched. Germline CDR1 SQVTM, CDR2 ANQGSEA. The CDR3 is 15 amino acids. CDR3 DNA sequence: TGCAGCGTTGAGCTTAACAGGGGGAGGGGGACTGAAGCTTTCTTT. Encoded protein: CSVELNRGRGTEAFF. Together with reference TRBV29-1 and TRBJ1-1, the CDR3 gives the full variable domain: SAVISQKPSRDICQRGTSLTIQCQVDSQVTMMFWYRQQPGQSLTLIATANQGSEATYESGFVIDKFPISRPNLTFSTLTVSNMSPEDSSIYLCSVELNRGRGTEAFFGQGTRLTVV.

In its sample, this clonotype was seen many times. V is TRBV27 and J is TRBJ2-1, with D possibly TRBD2 on 6 matching bases. The CDR3 runs 14 residues. The V end lost 8 bases, the J end lost 3 bases, and 14 bases lay between the germline ends. The germline V gene encodes CDR1 MNHEY and CDR2 SMNVEV (reference sequence). In nucleotides, the CDR3 is TGTGCCAGCGGTACTAGCCCTAGCTACAATGAGCAGTTCTTC. Translated: CASGTSPSYNEQFF.